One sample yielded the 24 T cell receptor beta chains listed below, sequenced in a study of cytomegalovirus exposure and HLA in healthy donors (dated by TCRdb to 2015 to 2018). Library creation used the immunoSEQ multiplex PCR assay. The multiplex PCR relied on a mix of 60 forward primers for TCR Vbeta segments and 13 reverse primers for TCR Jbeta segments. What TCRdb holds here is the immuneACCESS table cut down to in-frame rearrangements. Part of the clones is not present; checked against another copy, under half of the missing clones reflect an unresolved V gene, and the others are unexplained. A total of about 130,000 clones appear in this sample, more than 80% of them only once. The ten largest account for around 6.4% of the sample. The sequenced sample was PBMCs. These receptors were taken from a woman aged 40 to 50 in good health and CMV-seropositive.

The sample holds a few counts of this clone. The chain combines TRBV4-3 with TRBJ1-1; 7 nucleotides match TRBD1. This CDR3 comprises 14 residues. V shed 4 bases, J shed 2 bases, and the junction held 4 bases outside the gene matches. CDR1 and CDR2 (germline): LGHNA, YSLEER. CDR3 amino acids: CASSPGTANTEAFF. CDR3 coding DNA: TGCGCCAGCAGCCCGGGGACAGCCAACACTGAAGCTTTCTTT.

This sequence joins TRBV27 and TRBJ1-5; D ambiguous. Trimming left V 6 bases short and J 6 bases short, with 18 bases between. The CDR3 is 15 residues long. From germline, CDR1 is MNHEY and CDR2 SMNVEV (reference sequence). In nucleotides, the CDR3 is TGTGCCAGCAGCCCTTATCCCGGGATGGGTCAGCCCCAGCATTTT. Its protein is CASSPYPGMGQPQHF.

The CDR3 DNA reads as TGTGCCAGCATCGAAAGCGGGAAAGGCAACACCGGGGAGCTGTTTTTT. Its protein product is CASIESGKGNTGELFF. The chain is built from TRBV5-6 and TRBJ2-2; TRBD2 matches at 7 bases. V was clipped by 6 bases and J by 2 bases; unmatched bases: 10. The CDR3 contains 16 residues. Germline V lookup: CDR1 SGHDT, CDR2 YYEEEE.

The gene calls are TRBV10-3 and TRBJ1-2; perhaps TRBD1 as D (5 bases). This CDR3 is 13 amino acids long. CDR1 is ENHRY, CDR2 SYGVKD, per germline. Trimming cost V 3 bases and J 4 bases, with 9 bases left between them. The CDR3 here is CAISDGQGYGYTF. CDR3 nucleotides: TGTGCCATCAGTGACGGCCAGGGCTATGGCTACACCTTC.

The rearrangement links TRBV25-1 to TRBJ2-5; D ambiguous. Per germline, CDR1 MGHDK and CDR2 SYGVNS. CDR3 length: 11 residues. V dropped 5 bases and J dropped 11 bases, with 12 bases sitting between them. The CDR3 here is CASSRTREQYF. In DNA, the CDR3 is TGTGCCAGCAGTCGAACTCGTGAGCAGTACTTC.

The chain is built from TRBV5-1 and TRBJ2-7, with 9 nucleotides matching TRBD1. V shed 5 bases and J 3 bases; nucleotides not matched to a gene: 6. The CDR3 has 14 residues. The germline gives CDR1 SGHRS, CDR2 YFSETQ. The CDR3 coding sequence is TGCGCCAGCAGGGGGACAGGGACCGACTACGAGCAGTACTTC. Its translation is CASRGTGTDYEQYF.

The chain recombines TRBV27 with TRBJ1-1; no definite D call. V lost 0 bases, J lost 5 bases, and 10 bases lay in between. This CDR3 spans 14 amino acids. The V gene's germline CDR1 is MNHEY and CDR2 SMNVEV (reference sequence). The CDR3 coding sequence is TGTGCCAGCAGTTTATCAGGAAGAGGAACTGAAGCTTTCTTT. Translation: CASSLSGRGTEAFF.

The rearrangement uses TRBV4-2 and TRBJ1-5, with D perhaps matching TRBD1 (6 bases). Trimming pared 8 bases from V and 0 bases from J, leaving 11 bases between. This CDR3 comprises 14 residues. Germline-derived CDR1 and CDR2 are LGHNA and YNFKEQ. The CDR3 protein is CASAPDSSNQPQHF. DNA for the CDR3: TGTGCCAGCGCCCCGGACAGTAGCAATCAGCCCCAGCATTTT.

This chain's CDR3 is CASSLVSEGDNEQFF. The CDR3 nucleotides are TGTGCCAGCAGCTTAGTGAGCGAAGGGGACAATGAGCAGTTCTTC. The gene calls are TRBV13 and TRBJ2-1, with D perhaps matching TRBD1 (5 bases). V gave up 1 base and J gave up 5 bases, with 12 bases separating them. CDR1 is PRHDT, CDR2 FYEKMQ, per germline (reference sequence). The CDR3 runs to 15 residues.

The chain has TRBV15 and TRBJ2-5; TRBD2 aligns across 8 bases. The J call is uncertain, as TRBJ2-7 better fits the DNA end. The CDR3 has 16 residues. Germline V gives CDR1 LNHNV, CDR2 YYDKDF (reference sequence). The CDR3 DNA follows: TGTGCCACCAGCAGATCGCGGGGGGCCAGGTCCTACGAGCAGTACTTC. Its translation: CATSRSRGARSYEQYF.

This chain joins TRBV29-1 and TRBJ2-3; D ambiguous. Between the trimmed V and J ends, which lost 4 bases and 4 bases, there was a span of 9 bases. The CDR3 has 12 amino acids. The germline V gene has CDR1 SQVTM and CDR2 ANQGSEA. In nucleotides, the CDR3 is TGCAGCGTTGGATTGGAGTCAGATACGCAGTATTTT. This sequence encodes CSVGLESDTQYF.

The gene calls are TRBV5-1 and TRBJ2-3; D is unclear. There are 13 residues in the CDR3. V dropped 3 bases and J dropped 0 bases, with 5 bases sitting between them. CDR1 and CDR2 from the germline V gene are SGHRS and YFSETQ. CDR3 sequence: CASSSTSTDTQYF. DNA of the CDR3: TGCGCCAGCAGCTCAACTAGCACAGATACGCAGTATTTT. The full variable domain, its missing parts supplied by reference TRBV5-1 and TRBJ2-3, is KAGVTQTPRYLIKTRGQQVTLSCSPISGHRSVSWYQQTPGQGLQFLFEYFSETQRNKGNFPGRFSGRQFSNSRSEMNVSTLELGDSALYLCASSSTSTDTQYFGPGTRLTVL.

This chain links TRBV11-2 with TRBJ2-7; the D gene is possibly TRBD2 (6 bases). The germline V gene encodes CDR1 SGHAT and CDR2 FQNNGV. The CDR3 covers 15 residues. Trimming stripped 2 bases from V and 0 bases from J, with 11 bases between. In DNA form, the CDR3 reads TGTGCCAGCAGCTTATGGGACTCCACCTCCTACGAGCAGTACTTC. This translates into CASSLWDSTSYEQYF.

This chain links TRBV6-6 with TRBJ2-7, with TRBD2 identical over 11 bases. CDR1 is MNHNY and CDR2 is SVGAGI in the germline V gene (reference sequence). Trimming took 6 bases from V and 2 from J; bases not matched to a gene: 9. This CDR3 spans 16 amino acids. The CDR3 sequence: CASRNAGTSGTYEQYF. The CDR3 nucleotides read TGTGCCAGCAGGAACGCCGGGACTAGCGGTACCTACGAGCAGTACTTC.

CDR3 sequence (DNA): TGTGCCATCCTACTAGCGGGCCGCAATGAGCAGTTCTTC. As protein: CAILLAGRNEQFF. The chain carries TRBV2 and TRBJ2-1; 9 bases line up with TRBD2. Germline trimming cut 10 bases from V and 6 bases from J; bases unmatched to any gene: 7. CDR3 size: 13 residues. CDR1 is SNHLY and CDR2 is FYNNEI in the germline V gene.

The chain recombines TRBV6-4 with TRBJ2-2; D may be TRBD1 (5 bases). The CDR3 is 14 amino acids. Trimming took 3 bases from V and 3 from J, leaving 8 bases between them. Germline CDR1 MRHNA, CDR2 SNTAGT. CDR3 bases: TGTGCCAGCAGTGAGGCAGGGTACACCGGGGAGCTGTTTTTT. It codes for CASSEAGYTGELFF.

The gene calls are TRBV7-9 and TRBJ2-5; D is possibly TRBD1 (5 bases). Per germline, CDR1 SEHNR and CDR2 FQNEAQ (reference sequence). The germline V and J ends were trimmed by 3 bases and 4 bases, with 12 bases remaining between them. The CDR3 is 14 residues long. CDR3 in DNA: TGTGCCAGCAGCTTGCTGCAGGGTAGAGAGACCCAGTACTTC. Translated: CASSLLQGRETQYF.

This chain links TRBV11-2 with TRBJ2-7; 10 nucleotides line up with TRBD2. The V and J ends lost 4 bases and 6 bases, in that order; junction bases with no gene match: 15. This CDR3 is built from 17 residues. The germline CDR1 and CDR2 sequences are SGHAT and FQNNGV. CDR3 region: CASSSLRGRTSGGEQYF. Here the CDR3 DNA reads TGTGCCAGCAGCTCCTTAAGGGGGCGGACTAGCGGCGGCGAGCAGTACTTC.

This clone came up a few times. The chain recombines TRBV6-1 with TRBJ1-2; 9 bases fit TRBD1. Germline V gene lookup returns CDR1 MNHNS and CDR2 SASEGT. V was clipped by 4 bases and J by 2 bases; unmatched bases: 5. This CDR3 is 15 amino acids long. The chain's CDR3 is CASSVEGQGNYGYTF. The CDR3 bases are TGTGCCAGCAGTGTTGAGGGACAGGGAAACTATGGCTACACCTTC.

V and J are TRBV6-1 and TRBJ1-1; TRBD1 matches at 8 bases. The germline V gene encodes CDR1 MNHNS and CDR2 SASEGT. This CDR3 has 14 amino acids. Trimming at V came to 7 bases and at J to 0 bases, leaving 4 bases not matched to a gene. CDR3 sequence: CASTWTGMNTEAFF. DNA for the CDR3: TGTGCCAGCACCTGGACAGGGATGAACACTGAAGCTTTCTTT.

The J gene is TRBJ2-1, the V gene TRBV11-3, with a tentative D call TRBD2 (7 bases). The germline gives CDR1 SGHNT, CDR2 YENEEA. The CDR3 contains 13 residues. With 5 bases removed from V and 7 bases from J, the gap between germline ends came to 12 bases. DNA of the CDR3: TGTGCCAGCAGCGCGGAGGGGGGGAATGAGCAGTTCTTC. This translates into CASSAEGGNEQFF.

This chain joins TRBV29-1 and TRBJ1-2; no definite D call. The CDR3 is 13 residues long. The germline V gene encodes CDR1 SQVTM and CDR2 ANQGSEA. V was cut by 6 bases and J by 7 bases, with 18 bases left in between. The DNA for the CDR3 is TGCAGCGTGAACCCGCGACCCGCGGGTGGCTACACCTTC. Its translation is CSVNPRPAGGYTF.

The CDR3 sequence is CASSAYRGKITEAFF. CDR3 DNA: TGTGCCAGCAGCGCTTACAGGGGGAAGATAACTGAAGCTTTCTTT. The chain is built from TRBV5-8 and TRBJ1-1; 8 bases line up with TRBD1. V shed 4 bases and J 5 bases; nucleotides not matched to a gene: 10. From germline, CDR1 is SGHTS and CDR2 YDEGEE. The length of the CDR3 is 15 residues. The full variable domain, completed using reference TRBV5-8 and TRBJ1-1, is EAGVTQSPTHLIKTRGQQATLRCSPISGHTSVYWYQQALGLGLQFLLWYDEGEERNRGNFPPRFSGRQFPNYSSELNVNALELEDSALYLCASSAYRGKITEAFFGQGTRLTVV.

CDR3 in DNA: TGTGCCAGCAGCTTAGCAGGGGGCTCGGTAGATACGCAGTATTTT. Its protein product is CASSLAGGSVDTQYF. The J gene is TRBJ2-3, the V gene TRBV7-9; 7 nucleotides match TRBD1. In germline, CDR1 is SEHNR, CDR2 FQNEAQ (reference sequence). This CDR3 region has 15 residues. J lost 5 bases, V lost 0 bases, and 5 bases had no gene match. Full variable domain (outside the CDR3, taken from reference TRBV7-9 and TRBJ2-3): DTGVSQNPRHKITKRGQNVTFRCDPISEHNRLYWYRQTLGQGPEFLTYFQNEAQLEKSRLLSDRFSAERPKGSFSTLEIQRTEQGDSAMYLCASSLAGGSVDTQYFGPGTRLTVL.